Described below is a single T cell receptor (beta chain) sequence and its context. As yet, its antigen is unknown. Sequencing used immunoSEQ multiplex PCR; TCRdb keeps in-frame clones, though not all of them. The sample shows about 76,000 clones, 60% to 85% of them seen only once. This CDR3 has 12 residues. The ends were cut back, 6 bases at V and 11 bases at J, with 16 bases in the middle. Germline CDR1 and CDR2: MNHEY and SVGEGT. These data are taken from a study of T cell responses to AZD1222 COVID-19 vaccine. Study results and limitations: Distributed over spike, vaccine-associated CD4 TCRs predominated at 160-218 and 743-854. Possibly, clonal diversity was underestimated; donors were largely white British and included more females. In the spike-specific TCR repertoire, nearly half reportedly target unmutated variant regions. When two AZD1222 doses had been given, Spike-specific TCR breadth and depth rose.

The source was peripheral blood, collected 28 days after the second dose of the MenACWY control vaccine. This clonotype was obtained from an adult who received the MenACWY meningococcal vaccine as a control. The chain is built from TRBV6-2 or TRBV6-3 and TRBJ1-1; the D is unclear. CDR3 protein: CASSPGSWAAFF. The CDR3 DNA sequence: TGTGCCAGCAGCCCGGGCTCCTGGGCGGCTTTCTTT.